This T cell receptor beta chain was captured in a study of control samples from healthy donors and cancer patients. This CDR3 region has 16 residues. The trim removed 4 bases at V and 2 bases at J, leaving 3 bases unmatched. The V gene's germline CDR1 is SGHNT and CDR2 YENEEA. Using immunoSEQ multiplex PCR, the repertoire was profiled, and TCRdb retains in-frame clones only, with some absent. The sample holds roughly 120,000 clones; 85% to 95% are singletons and the top ten take more than 1.5%. The chain has TRBV11-3 and TRBJ2-3; the match to TRBD2 covers 13 bases. The sequence came from a man between 45 and 60 years old with head and neck cancer. The sequencing input was PBMCs. The CDR3 region is CASSSGLAGVTDTQYF. The CDR3 coding sequence is TGTGCCAGCAGCTCAGGACTAGCGGGGGTCACAGATACGCAGTATTTT.